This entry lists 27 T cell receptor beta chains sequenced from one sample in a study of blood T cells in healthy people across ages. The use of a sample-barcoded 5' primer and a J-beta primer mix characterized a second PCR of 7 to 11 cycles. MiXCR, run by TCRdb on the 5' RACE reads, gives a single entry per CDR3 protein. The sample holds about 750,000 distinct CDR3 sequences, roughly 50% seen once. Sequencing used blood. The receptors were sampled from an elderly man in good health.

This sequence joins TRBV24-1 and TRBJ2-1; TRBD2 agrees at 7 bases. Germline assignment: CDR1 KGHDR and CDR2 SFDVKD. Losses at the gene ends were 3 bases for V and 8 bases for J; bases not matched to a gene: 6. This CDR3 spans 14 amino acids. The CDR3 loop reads CATSDRPGRDEQFF. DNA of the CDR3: TGTGCCACCAGTGATCGTCCAGGGAGGGATGAGCAGTTCTTC.

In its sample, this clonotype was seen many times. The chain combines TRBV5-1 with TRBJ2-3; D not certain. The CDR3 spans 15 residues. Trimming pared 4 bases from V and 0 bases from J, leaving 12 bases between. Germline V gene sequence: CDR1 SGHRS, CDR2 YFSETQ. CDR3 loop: CASSPNWGSTDTQYF. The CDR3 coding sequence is TGCGCCAGCAGCCCAAATTGGGGTAGCACAGATACGCAGTATTTT.

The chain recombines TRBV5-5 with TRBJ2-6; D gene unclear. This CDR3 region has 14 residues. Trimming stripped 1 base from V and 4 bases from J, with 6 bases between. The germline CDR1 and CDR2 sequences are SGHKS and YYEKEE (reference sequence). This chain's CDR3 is CASSLIVGANVLTF. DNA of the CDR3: TGTGCCAGCAGCTTGATCGTAGGGGCCAACGTCCTGACTTTC.

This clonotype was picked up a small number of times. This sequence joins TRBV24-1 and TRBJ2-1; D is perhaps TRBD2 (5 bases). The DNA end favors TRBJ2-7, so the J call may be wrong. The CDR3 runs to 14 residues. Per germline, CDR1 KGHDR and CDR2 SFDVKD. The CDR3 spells CATSAGNSYNEQYF. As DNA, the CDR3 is TGTGCCACCAGTGCGGGGAACTCCTACAATGAGCAGTACTTC.

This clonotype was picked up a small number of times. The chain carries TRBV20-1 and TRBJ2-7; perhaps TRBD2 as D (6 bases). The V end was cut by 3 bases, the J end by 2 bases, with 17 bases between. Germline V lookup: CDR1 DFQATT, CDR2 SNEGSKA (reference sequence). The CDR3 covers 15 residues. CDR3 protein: CSASERDFRTYEQYF. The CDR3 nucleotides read TGCAGTGCTAGTGAACGGGACTTCAGAACCTACGAGCAGTACTTC.

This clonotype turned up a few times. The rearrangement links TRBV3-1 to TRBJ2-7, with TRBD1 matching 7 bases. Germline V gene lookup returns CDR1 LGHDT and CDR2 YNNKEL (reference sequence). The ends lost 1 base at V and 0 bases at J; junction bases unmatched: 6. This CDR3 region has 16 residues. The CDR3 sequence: CASSQVGRGTSYEQYF. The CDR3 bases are TGTGCCAGCAGCCAAGTGGGCAGGGGGACCTCCTACGAGCAGTACTTC.

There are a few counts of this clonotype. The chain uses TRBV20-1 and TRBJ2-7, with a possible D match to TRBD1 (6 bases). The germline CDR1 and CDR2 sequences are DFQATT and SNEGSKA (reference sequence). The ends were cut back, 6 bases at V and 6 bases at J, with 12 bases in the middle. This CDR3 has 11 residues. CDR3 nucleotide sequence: TGCAGTGCCAGTCTCAGGGGCGAGCAGTACTTC. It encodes CSASLRGEQYF.

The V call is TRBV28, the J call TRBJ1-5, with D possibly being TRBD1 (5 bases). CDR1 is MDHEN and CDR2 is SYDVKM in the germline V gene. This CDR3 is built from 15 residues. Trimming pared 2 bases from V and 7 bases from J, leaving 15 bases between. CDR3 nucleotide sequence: TGTGCCAGCAGTTTAGCCTTGGCAGGGAGGCAGCCCCAGCATTTT. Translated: CASSLALAGRQPQHF.

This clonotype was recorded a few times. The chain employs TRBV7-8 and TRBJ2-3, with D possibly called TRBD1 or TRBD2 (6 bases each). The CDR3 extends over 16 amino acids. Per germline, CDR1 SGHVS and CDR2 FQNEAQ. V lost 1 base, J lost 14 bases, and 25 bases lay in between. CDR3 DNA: TGTGCCAGCAGCTTAGTGGGGGGACATCTCGCCAGATACGCGTATTTT. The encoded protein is CASSLVGGHLARYAYF.

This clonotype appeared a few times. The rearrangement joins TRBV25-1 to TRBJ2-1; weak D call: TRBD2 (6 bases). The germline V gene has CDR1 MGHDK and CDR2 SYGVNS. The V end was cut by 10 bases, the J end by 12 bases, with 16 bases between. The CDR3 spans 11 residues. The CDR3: CATGEVGGQFF. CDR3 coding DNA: TGTGCCACTGGGGAGGTGGGAGGGCAGTTCTTC.

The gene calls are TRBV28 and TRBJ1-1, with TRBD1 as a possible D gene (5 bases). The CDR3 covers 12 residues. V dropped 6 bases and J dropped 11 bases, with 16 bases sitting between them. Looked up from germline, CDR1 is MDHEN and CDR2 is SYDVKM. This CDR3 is CASSFLGRAAFF. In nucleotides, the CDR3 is TGTGCCAGCAGCTTCCTGGGACGGGCCGCTTTCTTT. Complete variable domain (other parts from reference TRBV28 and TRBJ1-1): DVKVTQSSRYLVKRTGEKVFLECVQDMDHENMFWYRQDPGLGLRLIYFSYDVKMKEKGDIPEGYSVSREKKERFSLILESASTNQTSMYLCASSFLGRAAFFGQGTRLTVV.

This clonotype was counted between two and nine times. Here the CDR3 DNA reads TGTGCCAGCACTCTTACAGGAGGAGTGGCCAAAAACATTCAGTACTTC. It translates to CASTLTGGVAKNIQYF. V and J are TRBV5-5 and TRBJ2-4, with D tentatively TRBD1 or TRBD2 (5 bases each). The CDR3 covers 16 residues. Deletions cut 6 bases from V and 1 base from J, with 17 bases between. Germline CDR1 is SGHKS and CDR2 is YYEKEE (reference sequence).

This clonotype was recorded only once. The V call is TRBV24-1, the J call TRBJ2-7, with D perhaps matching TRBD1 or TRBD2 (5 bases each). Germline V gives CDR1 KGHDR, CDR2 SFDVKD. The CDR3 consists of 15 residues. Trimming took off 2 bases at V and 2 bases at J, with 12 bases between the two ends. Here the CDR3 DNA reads TGTGCCACCAGTGATTCCGGGACGAAGGCCTACGAGCAGTACTTC. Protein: CATSDSGTKAYEQYF.

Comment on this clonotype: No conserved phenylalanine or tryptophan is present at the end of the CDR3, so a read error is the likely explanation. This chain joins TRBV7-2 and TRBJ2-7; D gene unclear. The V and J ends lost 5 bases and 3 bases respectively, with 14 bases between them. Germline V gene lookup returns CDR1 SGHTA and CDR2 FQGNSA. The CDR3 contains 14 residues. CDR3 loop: CASSRSGGIYEQYI. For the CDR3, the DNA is TGTGCCAGCAGCCGTAGTGGCGGAATCTACGAGCAGTACATC.

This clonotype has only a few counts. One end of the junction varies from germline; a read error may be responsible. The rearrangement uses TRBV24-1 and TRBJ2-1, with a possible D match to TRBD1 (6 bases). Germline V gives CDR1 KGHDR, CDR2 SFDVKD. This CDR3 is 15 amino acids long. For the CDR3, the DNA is TGTGCTACCAGTGACCGGGACAAGGCAATCAATGAGCAGTTCTTC. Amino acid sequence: CATSDRDKAINEQFF.

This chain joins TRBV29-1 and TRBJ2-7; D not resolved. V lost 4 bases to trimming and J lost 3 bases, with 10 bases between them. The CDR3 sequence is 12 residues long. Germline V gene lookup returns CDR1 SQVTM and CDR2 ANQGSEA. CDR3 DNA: TGCAGCGTTGTCCCCGAAAACTACGAGCAGTACTTC. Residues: CSVVPENYEQYF.

For the CDR3, the DNA is TGTGCCAGCAGTGAAACCGGGAGGCGCCCCTACGGGCAGTACTTC. This translates into CASSETGRRPYGQYF. J is TRBJ2-4 and V is TRBV25-1, with 7 positions matching TRBD2. Germline loops: CDR1 MGHDK, CDR2 SYGVNS. The CDR3 contains 15 residues. The junction had 14 bases not matched to a gene; V was cut back by 2 bases and J by 13 bases.

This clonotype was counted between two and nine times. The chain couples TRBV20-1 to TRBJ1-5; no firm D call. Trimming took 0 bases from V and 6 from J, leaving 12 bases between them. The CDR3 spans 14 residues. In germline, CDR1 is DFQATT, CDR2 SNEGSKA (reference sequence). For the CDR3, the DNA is TGCAGTGCTAGAGATAGGACGGTGCGTCAGCCCCAGCATTTT. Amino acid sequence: CSARDRTVRQPQHF.

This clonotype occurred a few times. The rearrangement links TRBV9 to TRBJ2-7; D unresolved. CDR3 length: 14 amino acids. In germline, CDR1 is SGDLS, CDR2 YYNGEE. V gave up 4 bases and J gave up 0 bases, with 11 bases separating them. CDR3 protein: CASSPETDSYEQYF. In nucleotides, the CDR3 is TGTGCCAGCAGCCCAGAAACGGACTCCTACGAGCAGTACTTC.

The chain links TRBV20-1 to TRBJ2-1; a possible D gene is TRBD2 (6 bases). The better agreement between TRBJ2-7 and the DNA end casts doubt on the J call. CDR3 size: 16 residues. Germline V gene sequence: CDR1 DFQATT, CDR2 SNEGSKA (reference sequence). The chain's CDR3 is CSAAPGTASSYNEQYF. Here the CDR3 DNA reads TGCAGTGCTGCCCCCGGGACTGCAAGCTCCTACAATGAGCAGTACTTC.

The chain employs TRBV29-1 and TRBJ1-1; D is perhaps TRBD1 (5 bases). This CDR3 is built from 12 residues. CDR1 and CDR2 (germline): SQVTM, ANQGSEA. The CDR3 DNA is TGCAACGCTAGGGGACTGAACACTGAAGCTTTCTTT. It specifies CNARGLNTEAFF.

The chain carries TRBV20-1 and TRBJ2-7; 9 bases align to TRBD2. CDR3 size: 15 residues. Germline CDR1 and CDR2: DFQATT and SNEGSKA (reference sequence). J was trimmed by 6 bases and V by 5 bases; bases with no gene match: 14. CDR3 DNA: TGCAGTGCTCCCAGGCGGCTAGCGGGGAAAGGCGAGCAGTACTTC. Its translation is CSAPRRLAGKGEQYF.

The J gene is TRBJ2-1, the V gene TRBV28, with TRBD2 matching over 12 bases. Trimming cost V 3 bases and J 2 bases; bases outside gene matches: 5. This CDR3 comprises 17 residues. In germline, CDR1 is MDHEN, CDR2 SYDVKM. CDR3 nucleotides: TGTGCCAGCAGTTTTGGGCCTAGCGGGAGGGCCTACAATGAGCAGTTCTTC. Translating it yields CASSFGPSGRAYNEQFF.

CDR3 DNA: TGCGCCAGCAGACGTCTCAGGGGCGCCTACGAGCAGTACTTC. Translation gives CASRRLRGAYEQYF. V usage is TRBV5-1 and J usage is TRBJ2-4; possibly TRBD1 for D (6 bases). The end of the DNA fits TRBJ2-7 better, so the J call may be wrong. This CDR3 has 14 amino acids. Germline lookup yields CDR1 SGHRS and CDR2 YFSETQ.

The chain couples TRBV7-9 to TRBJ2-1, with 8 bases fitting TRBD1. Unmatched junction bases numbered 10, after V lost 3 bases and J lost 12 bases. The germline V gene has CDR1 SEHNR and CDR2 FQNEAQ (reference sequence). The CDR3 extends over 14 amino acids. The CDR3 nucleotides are TGTGCCAGCAGCTTTCTAAAAACAGGGGGTTGGCAGTTCTTC. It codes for CASSFLKTGGWQFF.

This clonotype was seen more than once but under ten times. The CDR3 spells CASSLGLVWETQYF. DNA for the CDR3: TGTGCCAGCAGCTTAGGGCTAGTGTGGGAGACCCAGTACTTC. This chain connects TRBV7-9 to TRBJ2-5; D uncertain. This CDR3 contains 14 residues. CDR1 is SEHNR and CDR2 is FQNEAQ in the germline V gene (reference sequence). V was pared by 1 base and J by 5 bases, with 11 bases between.

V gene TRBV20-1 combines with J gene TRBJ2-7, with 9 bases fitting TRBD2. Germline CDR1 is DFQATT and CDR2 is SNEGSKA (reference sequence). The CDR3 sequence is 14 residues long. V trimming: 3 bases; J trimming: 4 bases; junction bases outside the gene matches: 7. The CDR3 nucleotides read TGCAGTGCTAGCAATCCCAGCGGGAGGTACGAGCAGTACTTC. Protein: CSASNPSGRYEQYF.